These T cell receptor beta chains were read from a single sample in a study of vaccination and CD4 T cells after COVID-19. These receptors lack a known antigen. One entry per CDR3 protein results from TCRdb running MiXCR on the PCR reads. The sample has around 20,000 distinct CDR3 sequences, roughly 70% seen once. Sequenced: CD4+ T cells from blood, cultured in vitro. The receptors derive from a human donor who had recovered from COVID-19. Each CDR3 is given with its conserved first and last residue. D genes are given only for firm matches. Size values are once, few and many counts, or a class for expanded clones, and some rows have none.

CSASATAEEKLFF	TGCAGTGCAAGCGCAACGGCGGAGGAAAAACTGTTTTTT	TRBV20-1	TRBJ1-4	-	-
CASTPRLASRDTQYF	TGTGCCAGCACCCCTCGACTAGCGAGTAGGGATACGCAGTATTTT	TRBV6-1	TRBJ2-3	-	TRBD2
CSVFRTGEQYF	TGCAGCGTCTTCCGGACCGGGGAGCAGTACTTC	TRBV29-1	TRBJ2-7	-	-
CAWSVLRGETQYF	TGTGCCTGGAGTGTCCTTCGTGGAGAGACCCAGTACTTC	TRBV30	TRBJ2-5	-	-
CASSFAAGYTEAFF	TGTGCCAGCAGTTTCGCGGCAGGGTACACTGAAGCTTTCTTT	TRBV28	TRBJ1-1	-	-
CATSRDNRGLVTIYF	TGTGCCACCAGCAGAGATAATCGGGGGTTAGTTACCATATATTTT	TRBV15	TRBJ1-3	few	-
CASSLPIISYEQYF	TGTGCCAGCAGCTTACCCATTATCTCCTACGAGCAGTACTTC	TRBV7-2	TRBJ2-7	-	-
CASSSTASGRAGLFF	TGTGCCAGCAGCTCGACCGCTAGCGGGAGGGCCGGGCTGTTTTTT	TRBV7-2	TRBJ2-2	-	TRBD2
CASSFGQATQPQHF	TGTGCCAGCAGCTTCGGACAGGCAACTCAGCCCCAGCATTTT	TRBV7-9	TRBJ1-5	-	TRBD1
CASSSPGTGNTGELFF	TGTGCCAGCAGTTCACCCGGGACGGGGAACACCGGGGAGCTGTTTTTT	TRBV27	TRBJ2-2	-	-
CSAREGAASGNTIYF	TGCAGTGCTAGGGAGGGGGCGGCCTCTGGAAACACCATATATTTT	TRBV20-1	TRBJ1-3	-	TRBD1
CASSSGGGLPRPQHF	TGTGCCAGCAGTTCCGGGGGGGGACTACCTCGGCCCCAGCATTTT	TRBV6-2/TRBV6-3	TRBJ1-5	few	-
CASSPRQSYGYTF	TGTGCCAGTAGTCCTCGGCAATCATATGGCTACACCTTC	TRBV19	TRBJ1-2	-	-
CASSLVGKDGYTF	TGTGCCAGCAGTTTGGTGGGGAAGGATGGCTACACCTTC	TRBV28	TRBJ1-2	-	-
CASRRQGHSPLHF	TGTGCCAGCAGGCGACAGGGCCATTCACCCCTCCACTTT	TRBV12-3/TRBV12-4	TRBJ1-6	-	TRBD1
CASTQATIAKNIQYF	TGTGCCAGCACCCAAGCGACCATAGCCAAAAACATTCAGTACTTC	TRBV28	TRBJ2-4	-	-
CAGASRGRGLGEQFF	TGTGCCGGCGCATCTAGGGGCAGGGGTTTGGGTGAGCAGTTCTTC	TRBV7-9	TRBJ2-1	-	-
CSAPEDLSSYGYTF	TGCAGTGCTCCCGAGGACCTATCGAGCTATGGCTACACCTTC	TRBV20-1	TRBJ1-2	-	-
CASSLFSNQPQHF	TGTGCCAGCAGTCTTTTCAGCAATCAGCCCCAGCATTTT	TRBV6-1	TRBJ1-5	-	-
CATSDRQQEPNTEAFF	TGTGCCACCAGTGATCGACAACAGGAGCCGAACACTGAAGCTTTCTTT	TRBV24-1	TRBJ1-1	-	-
CATSSGQPSTDTQYF	TGTGCCACCAGCAGCGGACAGCCTAGCACAGATACGCAGTATTTT	TRBV15	TRBJ2-3	-	-
CASSSRPSTDTQYF	TGTGCCAGCAGCTCCCGGCCTAGCACAGATACGCAGTATTTT	TRBV7-2	TRBJ2-3	-	-
CASGDRGPPAQHF	TGTGCCAGTGGAGACAGGGGGCCTCCGGCCCAGCATTTT	TRBV19	TRBJ1-5	once	TRBD1
CASSLEGQAYYEQYF	TGTGCCAGCAGCTTAGAGGGACAAGCCTACTACGAGCAGTACTTC	TRBV7-2	TRBJ2-7	-	-
CASSIYAGASEQYF	TGTGCCAGTAGTATATACGCAGGCGCCTCCGAGCAGTACTTC	TRBV19	TRBJ2-7	-	-
CASSFSGGANSPLHF	TGTGCCAGCAGCTTTTCCGGGGGCGCAAACTCACCCCTCCACTTT	TRBV7-9	TRBJ1-6	-	-
CASSYGRPGPAGEQYF	TGTGCCAGCAGTTATGGAAGACCGGGACCCGCGGGGGAGCAGTACTTC	TRBV6-2/TRBV6-3	TRBJ2-7	-	-
CAWIMGGSEQYF	TGTGCCTGGATCATGGGCGGGTCCGAGCAGTACTTC	TRBV30	TRBJ2-7	-	-
CASSQGRSSGSSKETQYF	TGCGCCAGCAGCCAAGGGCGGTCTAGCGGCTCATCGAAAGAGACCCAGTACTTC	TRBV23-1	TRBJ2-5	-	TRBD2
CASGSGGTGYSNQPQHF	TGTGCCAGCGGATCCGGTGGGACAGGATATAGCAATCAGCCCCAGCATTTT	TRBV6-2/TRBV6-3	TRBJ1-5	-	TRBD1
CASSTNRRGMNTEAFF	TGTGCCAGTAGTACAAACCGACGGGGGATGAACACTGAAGCTTTCTTT	TRBV19	TRBJ1-1	few	-
CASSQVGGPINQPQHF	TGTGCCAGCAGCCAAGTGGGGGGACCAATCAATCAGCCCCAGCATTTT	TRBV4-2	TRBJ1-5	-	-